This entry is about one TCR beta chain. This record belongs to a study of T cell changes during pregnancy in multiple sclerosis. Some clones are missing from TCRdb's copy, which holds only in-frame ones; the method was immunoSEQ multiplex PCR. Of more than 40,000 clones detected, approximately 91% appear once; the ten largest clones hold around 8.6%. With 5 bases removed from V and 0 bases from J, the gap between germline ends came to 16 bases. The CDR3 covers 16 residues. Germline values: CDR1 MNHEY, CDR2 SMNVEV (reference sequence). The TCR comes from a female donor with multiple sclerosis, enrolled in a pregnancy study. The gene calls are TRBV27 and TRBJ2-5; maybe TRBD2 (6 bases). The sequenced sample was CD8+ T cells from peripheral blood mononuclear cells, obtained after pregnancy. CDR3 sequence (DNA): TGTGCCAGCAGTCCCCGGAGAAGCGGGTACCAAGAGACCCAGTACTTC. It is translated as CASSPRRSGYQETQYF.